The 26 T cell receptor beta chains below all came from one sample that was sequenced in a study of cytomegalovirus exposure and HLA in healthy donors. The protocol was immunoSEQ multiplex PCR, while the TCRdb copy is restricted to in-frame clones and leaves out a portion. The sample records roughly 110,000 clones, approximately 90% being singletons. Specimen: PBMCs. These TCRs come from a young woman in good health and CMV-seropositive.

This rearrangement joins TRBV28 to TRBJ2-1, with TRBD1 identical over 7 bases. Germline CDR1 MDHEN, CDR2 SYDVKM. CDR3 length: 19 residues. J gave up 9 bases and V 6 bases, and 26 bases lay outside the gene matches. The CDR3 sequence is CASRILLRAGGKDYGEQFF. The CDR3 DNA reads TGTGCCAGCAGAATCCTACTTAGGGCAGGGGGAAAGGATTATGGTGAGCAGTTCTTC.

The chain employs TRBV12-5 and TRBJ2-5; 10 nucleotides match TRBD1. CDR1 LGHNT and CDR2 FRNRAP come from the germline V gene. With V trimmed by 6 bases and J by 5 bases, 6 bases remained unmatched. This CDR3 contains 14 residues. CDR3 sequence (DNA): TGTGCTAGTGGGTCCGGGACAGGGGATGAGACCCAGTACTTC. It codes for CASGSGTGDETQYF.

The CDR3 is CASSESQGDIQETQYF. In nucleotides, the CDR3 is TGCGCCAGCAGTGAGTCGCAAGGGGACATCCAAGAGACCCAGTACTTC. The chain carries TRBV10-2 and TRBJ2-5, with TRBD1 as a possible D gene (6 bases). Germline V gene lookup returns CDR1 WSHSY and CDR2 SAAADI. The V end lost 0 bases, the J end lost 1 base, and 12 bases lay between the germline ends. The CDR3 length is 16 residues.

The chain links TRBV2 to TRBJ2-7; 7 bases agree with TRBD1. CDR1 and CDR2 (germline): SNHLY, FYNNEI. The J segment lost 2 bases and the V segment lost 10 bases, leaving 11 bases of the junction unmatched. The CDR3 extends over 14 amino acids. This CDR3 reads CATSLRDRTYEQYF. The CDR3 nucleotides read TGTGCCACGAGCCTCCGGGACAGAACCTACGAGCAGTACTTC. Filled out from reference TRBV2 and TRBJ2-7, the complete variable domain reads EPEVTQTPSHQVTQMGQEVILRCVPISNHLYFYWYRQILGQKVEFLVSFYNNEISEKSEIFDDQFSVERPDGSNFTLKIRSTKLEDSAMYFCATSLRDRTYEQYFGPGTRLTVT.

The chain links TRBV7-3 to TRBJ2-7; a possible D gene is TRBD2 (7 bases). The V end lost 2 bases, the J end lost 2 bases, and 10 bases lay between the germline ends. Germline CDR1 and CDR2: SGHTA and FQGTGA. The CDR3 spans 14 residues. This chain's CDR3 is CASSLGGAPYEQYF. CDR3 nucleotide sequence: TGTGCCAGCAGCTTAGGGGGGGCCCCCTACGAGCAGTACTTC.

This sequence joins TRBV4-1 and TRBJ1-5, with D unresolved. V was trimmed by 1 base and J by 0 bases, leaving 7 bases between them. This CDR3 comprises 15 residues. Germline CDR1 reads MGHRA; CDR2 reads YSYEKL. The CDR3 sequence is CASSQVPYSNQPQHF. The CDR3 region has the DNA TGCGCCAGCAGCCAAGTGCCCTATAGCAATCAGCCCCAGCATTTT.

The chain combines TRBV7-9 with TRBJ2-1, with 9 bases identical to TRBD1. The germline CDR1 and CDR2 sequences are SEHNR and FQNEAQ (reference sequence). V trimming: 6 bases; J trimming: 8 bases; junction bases outside the gene matches: 11. CDR3 size: 15 residues. CDR3 region: CASRGTGTGWHEQFF. The CDR3 DNA is TGTGCCAGCAGGGGGACCGGGACAGGGTGGCATGAGCAGTTCTTC.

This clone was detected once. The chain is built from TRBV10-3 and TRBJ2-2; 14 bases are a match to TRBD2. Germline V lookup: CDR1 ENHRY, CDR2 SYGVKD. The CDR3 covers 15 residues. Unmatched junction bases numbered 3, after V lost 9 bases and J lost 3 bases. Here the CDR3 DNA reads TGTGCCATTGGACTAGCGGGGGGATACACCGGGGAGCTGTTTTTT. Amino acids: CAIGLAGGYTGELFF.

The CDR3 coding sequence is TGTGCCAGCAGTTTATCGATTACCATGGCCGGGGACTATGGCTACACCTTC. Translating gives CASSLSITMAGDYGYTF. The rearrangement links TRBV27 to TRBJ1-2; D call uncertain. This CDR3 spans 17 amino acids. The germline gives CDR1 MNHEY, CDR2 SMNVEV (reference sequence). V was cut by 0 bases and J by 3 bases, with 17 bases left in between.

The V and J genes are TRBV19 and TRBJ1-2; TRBD1 aligns across 11 bases. This CDR3 contains 12 residues. CDR1 LNHDA and CDR2 SQIVND come from the germline V gene (reference sequence). V shed 7 bases, J shed 7 bases, and the junction held 2 bases outside the gene matches. The CDR3 sequence: CASTGQGAGYTF. Written as DNA, the CDR3 is TGTGCCAGTACCGGACAGGGGGCTGGCTACACCTTC.

The chain recombines TRBV29-1 with TRBJ2-7, with 10 bases fitting TRBD2. Germline CDR1 SQVTM, CDR2 ANQGSEA. J gave up 6 bases and V 4 bases, and 12 bases lay outside the gene matches. This CDR3 has 15 amino acids. The CDR3 protein is CSVGGSGGSPGEQYF. As DNA, the CDR3 is TGCAGCGTTGGGGGTAGCGGGGGGTCTCCCGGCGAGCAGTACTTC.

The chain has TRBV27 and TRBJ1-6, with 10 positions matching TRBD1. The junction had 4 bases not matched to a gene; V was cut back by 8 bases and J by 9 bases. Per germline, CDR1 MNHEY and CDR2 SMNVEV (reference sequence). This CDR3 is built from 13 residues. CDR3 in amino acids: CASRGQGTSPLHF. DNA for the CDR3: TGTGCCAGCCGGGGACAGGGGACTTCACCCCTCCACTTT.

This clone was seen only once. The chain joins TRBV19 to TRBJ2-3; 11 nucleotides agree with TRBD2. Germline CDR1 and CDR2: LNHDA and SQIVND (reference sequence). The ends lost 2 bases at V and 6 bases at J; junction bases unmatched: 4. The CDR3 extends over 15 amino acids. CDR3 in DNA: TGTGCCAGTAGTATACCGACTAGCGGGGTTGATACGCAGTATTTT. Translated: CASSIPTSGVDTQYF.

The sample holds one count of this clone. The chain carries TRBV28 and TRBJ2-1, with 10 positions matching TRBD2. Germline CDR1 is MDHEN and CDR2 is SYDVKM. The V segment lost 6 bases and the J segment 5 bases; nucleotides outside the gene matches: 16. CDR3 length equals 18 residues. CDR3 nucleotides: TGTGCCAGCAGAGCCCCGACAGGAAGGCTAGCGGGGGACAATGAGCAGTTCTTC. This encodes CASRAPTGRLAGDNEQFF.

This chain joins TRBV4-1 and TRBJ1-5; D is unresolved. CDR3 length equals 13 residues. V was cut by 4 bases and J by 10 bases, with 14 bases left in between. The germline V gene encodes CDR1 MGHRA and CDR2 YSYEKL. The CDR3 DNA sequence: TGCGCCAGCAGCCCAAGGGAGGAGGGACCCCAGCATTTT. Translated, it gives CASSPREEGPQHF.

V usage is TRBV9 and J usage is TRBJ1-4; TRBD1 agrees at 8 bases. The CDR3 runs to 15 residues. V lost 0 bases, J lost 6 bases, and 4 bases stayed unmatched. Germline loops: CDR1 SGDLS, CDR2 YYNGEE. Here the CDR3 DNA reads TGTGCCAGCAGCGTAGACTACAGGGGGGATGAAAAACTGTTTTTT. Its translation is CASSVDYRGDEKLFF.

This rearrangement joins TRBV5-4 to TRBJ2-2; 7 nucleotides align to TRBD2. Germline V lookup: CDR1 SGHNT, CDR2 YYREEE (reference sequence). The CDR3 is made up of 14 amino acids. V was clipped by 3 bases and J by 4 bases; unmatched bases: 3. The CDR3 loop is CASSSGGATGELFF. The CDR3 nucleotides read TGTGCCAGCAGCTCGGGAGGAGCCACCGGGGAGCTGTTTTTT.

This clone was observed once. This chain connects TRBV6-4 to TRBJ2-2, with 9 nucleotides matching TRBD2. CDR1 is MRHNA, CDR2 SNTAGT, per germline. The V segment lost 3 bases and the J segment 4 bases; nucleotides outside the gene matches: 0. CDR3 size: 14 residues. The CDR3 loop is CASSERGGTGELFF. The CDR3 DNA reads TGTGCCAGCAGTGAGCGGGGGGGCACCGGGGAGCTGTTTTTT.

The chain has TRBV11-2 and TRBJ2-7; D perhaps matches TRBD2 (5 bases). The CDR3 loop spans 13 amino acids. Trimming shortened V by 5 bases and J by 8 bases, and 16 bases separated the two germline ends. Per the germline V gene, CDR1 is SGHAT and CDR2 is FQNNGV. DNA of the CDR3: TGTGCCAGCAGCGCCGGACGGACTTGGAAGCAGTACTTC. This codes for CASSAGRTWKQYF.

The V gene is TRBV7-9, the J gene TRBJ1-2; possibly TRBD1 for D (5 bases). Germline V gene sequence: CDR1 SEHNR, CDR2 FQNEAQ (reference sequence). V shed 3 bases and J shed 3 bases, with 11 bases lying between them. The CDR3 spans 14 residues. The chain's CDR3 is CASSFGPGDYGYTF. CDR3 nucleotide sequence: TGTGCCAGCAGCTTTGGCCCGGGGGACTATGGCTACACCTTC.

This sequence joins TRBV15 and TRBJ2-1, with 10 bases that match TRBD2. Looked up from germline, CDR1 is LNHNV and CDR2 is YYDKDF (reference sequence). There are 15 residues in the CDR3. J gave up 5 bases and V 4 bases, and 5 bases lay outside the gene matches. CDR3: CATSTLAGVNNEQFF. The DNA of the CDR3 is TGTGCCACCAGCACCCTAGCGGGGGTGAACAATGAGCAGTTCTTC.

The chain combines TRBV6-5 with TRBJ1-2; D not resolved. The CDR3 is made up of 12 amino acids. Per the germline V gene, CDR1 is MNHEY and CDR2 is SVGAGI. V lost 11 bases and J lost 6, with 16 bases in between. The CDR3 here is CAVKGVLDGYTF. The CDR3 DNA reads TGTGCCGTTAAAGGAGTGTTGGATGGCTACACCTTC.

The rearrangement uses TRBV28 and TRBJ2-2; D call uncertain. CDR3 length equals 12 residues. V lost 10 bases, J lost 6 bases, and 12 bases lay in between. Germline-derived CDR1 and CDR2 are MDHEN and SYDVKM. The CDR3 DNA is TGTGCCACCAAATCGGGTGCCGGGGAGCTGTTTTTT. The encoded protein is CATKSGAGELFF.

The chain joins TRBV2 to TRBJ1-5; the D is unclear. In germline, CDR1 is SNHLY, CDR2 FYNNEI. V was trimmed by 3 bases and J by 6 bases, leaving 9 bases between them. The CDR3 is 13 residues long. CDR3 DNA: TGTGCCAGCAGTGAGGCAGATCTTCAGCCCCAGCATTTT. This encodes CASSEADLQPQHF.

The chain recombines TRBV5-1 with TRBJ1-5; tentatively, D is TRBD1 (5 bases). Trimming pared 5 bases from V and 7 bases from J, leaving 16 bases between. This CDR3 comprises 14 residues. CDR1 is SGHRS and CDR2 is YFSETQ in the germline V gene. Here the CDR3 DNA reads TGCGCCAGCAGTCGGGGGGGATCAGGGCAGCCCCAGCATTTT. It codes for CASSRGGSGQPQHF.

The CDR3 loop reads CASSIQVLNTEAFF. The CDR3 DNA reads as TGTGCCAGCAGTATACAGGTTTTGAACACTGAAGCTTTCTTT. The V and J genes are TRBV6-6 and TRBJ1-1; D possibly corresponds to TRBD1 (5 bases). Germline-derived CDR1 and CDR2 are MNHNY and SVGAGI (reference sequence). The CDR3 covers 14 residues. V was pared by 5 bases and J by 0 bases, with 10 bases between.